A selection of T cell receptor beta chains follows, all from one sample in a study of monozygotic twins with cystic fibrosis. The protocol was immunoSEQ multiplex PCR, while the TCRdb copy is restricted to in-frame clones and leaves out a portion. Here the sample spans about 12,000 clones, 75% to 85% being singletons. Sequenced input: blood. These receptors all stem from a man between 18 and 29 years old with cystic fibrosis. Both conserved end residues are part of each CDR3. A D gene is named only where the DNA matches it firmly. Where a row states a size, it is once, few, many or the class of an expanded clone; other rows omit it.

few,TRBJ1-1,.,TRBV5-4,TGTGCCAGCAGCTTCGGGACGAGGAACACTGAAGCTTTCTTT,CASSFGTRNTEAFF
.,TRBJ2-6,.,TRBV4-1,TGCGCCAGCAGCCAGCCCCCCTTAATTCTGGCAGCCTCTGGGGCCAACGTCCTGACTTTC,CASSQPPLILAASGANVLTF
.,TRBJ2-7,TRBD2,TRBV18,TGTGCCAGCTCACCACCGTTCAGTGGGACTAGCGGCTACGAGCAGTACTTC,CASSPPFSGTSGYEQYF
.,TRBJ1-6,.,TRBV7-2,TGTGCCAGCAGCTTGGCAGGTCCTCCTAATTCACCCCTCCACTTT,CASSLAGPPNSPLHF
.,TRBJ1-1,.,TRBV7-9,TGTGCCAGCAGCCCGACCACACAGGGTTTTAACACTGAAGCTTTCTTT,CASSPTTQGFNTEAFF
.,TRBJ2-4,.,TRBV9,TGTGCCAGCAGCGTAGTAGGCTCCCCCGTTCAGTACTTC,CASSVVGSPVQYF
.,TRBJ1-2,.,TRBV10-3,TGTGCCATCAGTGAGTCCGGGAACTATGGCTACACCTTC,CAISESGNYGYTF
.,TRBJ1-5,TRBD1,TRBV7-2,TGTGCCAGCAGTTTTGGACAGGGCAGCAATCAGCCCCAGCATTTT,CASSFGQGSNQPQHF
once,TRBJ2-7,.,TRBV18,TGTGCCAGCTCACCTTCCGGACGGACAAAGCCCTACGAGCAGTACTTC,CASSPSGRTKPYEQYF
.,TRBJ2-7,.,TRBV10-1,TGCGCCACGAAACAATACGAGCAGTACTTC,CATKQYEQYF
.,TRBJ1-1,TRBD1,TRBV30,TGTGCCTGGAGTGAAACAGGGGTTGAAGCTTTCTTT,CAWSETGVEAFF
.,TRBJ2-1,TRBD2,TRBV19,TGTGCCAGTAGTACCCAACTAGCGGGGGCTAGAGGGCAGTTCTTC,CASSTQLAGARGQFF
.,TRBJ2-3,.,TRBV6-5,TGTGCCAGCAGTTCTTTTTATACGCAGTATTTT,CASSSFYTQYF
.,TRBJ1-2,.,TRBV28,TGTGCCAGCAGTTTACCGCCTACTAACTATGGCTACACCTTC,CASSLPPTNYGYTF
.,TRBJ2-7,.,TRBV14,TGTGCCAGCAGCCAGCTATCCCCTGGCCCTAGGATGTACGAGCAGTACTTC,CASSQLSPGPRMYEQYF
.,TRBJ1-5,.,TRBV6-5,TGTGCCAGCAGTTACTCCCGGGACGGCAATCAGCCCCAGCATTTT,CASSYSRDGNQPQHF
.,TRBJ2-2,.,TRBV12-2,TGTGCAAGTCGCTCGTTAGTTTTAGGCTTACAAACGGGGACCGGGGAGCTGTTTTTT,CASRSLVLGLQTGTGELFF
.,TRBJ1-4,TRBD1,TRBV5-1,TGCGCCAGCAGCTACCGGACAGGGGGTGAAAAACTGTTTTTT,CASSYRTGGEKLFF
.,TRBJ2-7,.,TRBV6-1,TGTGCCAGCAGTGCTGGGATCTCCTACGAGCAGTACTTC,CASSAGISYEQYF
few,TRBJ1-5,.,TRBV6-1,TGTGCCAGCAAAACAGATAGCAATCAGCCCCAGCATTTT,CASKTDSNQPQHF
.,TRBJ2-1,.,TRBV7-2,TGTGCCAGCAGCTCCCAGAGTAGGGACAATGAGCAGTTCTTC,CASSSQSRDNEQFF
once,TRBJ2-7,.,TRBV14,TGTGCCAGCAGCCAAGAGCGGACTGGATACGAGCAGTACTTC,CASSQERTGYEQYF
.,TRBJ2-1,TRBD1,TRBV2,TGTGCCAGCAGGCGGACAGGGCAGGGCAATGAGCAGTTCTTC,CASRRTGQGNEQFF
.,TRBJ2-1,.,TRBV30,TGTGCCTGTCCTCGGGGAGGCTATGAGCAGTTCTTC,CACPRGGYEQFF
.,TRBJ1-1,.,TRBV5-6,TGTGCCAGCAGCTTGGAGTGGGGTCCTGACACTGAAGCTTTCTTT,CASSLEWGPDTEAFF
.,TRBJ1-6,TRBD1,TRBV5-6,TGTGCCAGCAGCTGGGGACAGGGTGGTAATTCACCCCTCCACTTT,CASSWGQGGNSPLHF
few,TRBJ1-5,TRBD1,TRBV28,TGTGCCAGCATTCCTGGGACAGGGGGCCCTAGCAATCAGCCCCAGCATTTT,CASIPGTGGPSNQPQHF
.,TRBJ1-2,.,TRBV5-1,TGCGCCAGCGGCCTGGACGGGACGGGGTTGGAGGGCTACACCTTC,CASGLDGTGLEGYTF
.,TRBJ2-2,.,TRBV7-8,TGTGCCAGCAGCTTATTGAGGGAGCCTCGCACCGGGGAGCTGTTTTTT,CASSLLREPRTGELFF
.,TRBJ1-5,.,TRBV6-6,TGTGCCAGCAGTTACTCCCCGGTTCGGAGCAATCAGCCCCAGCATTTT,CASSYSPVRSNQPQHF
.,TRBJ1-6,.,TRBV10-1,TGCGCCAGCAGTGAGAGTGCAAATTCACCCCTCCACTTT,CASSESANSPLHF
.,TRBJ2-7,TRBD1,TRBV30,TGTGCCTGGAATAATCGGGGACAGGGGGGGGAGTACTTC,CAWNNRGQGGEYF
.,TRBJ1-2,.,TRBV11-1,TGTGCCAGCAGCCCAAACAGTGAGAGTGGCTACACCTTC,CASSPNSESGYTF
.,TRBJ1-1,TRBD1,TRBV5-6,TGTGCCAGCAGTCCGACAGGGGGACGGCCTGAAGCTTTCTTT,CASSPTGGRPEAFF
.,TRBJ2-5,.,TRBV25-1,TGTGCCAGCAGTGAAACAGCATACCAAGAGACCCAGTACTTC,CASSETAYQETQYF
.,TRBJ2-1,TRBD2,TRBV5-1,TGCGCCAGCAGCACTCAGCCGGGAGGGCAGTACAATGAGCAGTTCTTC,CASSTQPGGQYNEQFF
.,TRBJ2-7,.,TRBV27,TGTGCCAGCACCCCGGGGGTTTTCAGGACAAAGCCGGCCGAGCAGTACTTC,CASTPGVFRTKPAEQYF
once,TRBJ1-2,TRBD1,TRBV6-5,TGTGCCAGCAGTCTCCGGGACAGGAAAAGAAATGGCTACACCTTC,CASSLRDRKRNGYTF
.,TRBJ1-2,TRBD1,TRBV6-6,TGTGCCAGCAGTTACTCCCCACAGGGGAGGGAGAATGGCTACACCTTC,CASSYSPQGRENGYTF
few,TRBJ2-5,TRBD2,TRBV7-9,TGTGCCAGCCGAGGGACTAGCGGGGGCGGAGAGACCCAGTACTTC,CASRGTSGGGETQYF